The source of this T cell receptor (beta chain) is a study of T cell responses to AZD1222 COVID-19 vaccine. Study-wide points: Clonal diversity was possibly underestimated, and the donors were mostly white British, with more females. After the peak T cell response, and only then, were repertoires sampled. Epitopes outside B.1.351 and B.1.1.7 mutated regions reportedly drew nearly half of spike TCRs. Spike-specific TCR breadth and depth grew following two AZD1222 doses.

Concerning this clone itself: The antigen is not known.

Sequenced by immunoSEQ multiplex PCR; TCRdb stores in-frame clones only, minus some. The table lists 95,000 to 150,000 clones, approximately 89% of them singletons. Looked up from germline, CDR1 is SGHRS and CDR2 is YFSETQ. The CDR3 is made up of 17 amino acids. J lost 2 bases, V lost 0 bases, and 11 bases had no gene match. The sequence was obtained from an adult in good health. The chain uses TRBV5-1 and TRBJ2-7, with 7 bases matching TRBD2. Sequencing was performed on peripheral blood, taken on day 0 of AZD1222 vaccination. CDR3 sequence reads: CASSLGGGSGFTYEQYF. For the CDR3, the DNA is TGCGCCAGCAGCTTGGGGGGCGGGAGCGGCTTTACCTACGAGCAGTACTTC. The variable domain in full, with the rest retrieved from reference TRBV5-1 and TRBJ2-7, is KAGVTQTPRYLIKTRGQQVTLSCSPISGHRSVSWYQQTPGQGLQFLFEYFSETQRNKGNFPGRFSGRQFSNSRSEMNVSTLELGDSALYLCASSLGGGSGFTYEQYFGPGTRLTVT.